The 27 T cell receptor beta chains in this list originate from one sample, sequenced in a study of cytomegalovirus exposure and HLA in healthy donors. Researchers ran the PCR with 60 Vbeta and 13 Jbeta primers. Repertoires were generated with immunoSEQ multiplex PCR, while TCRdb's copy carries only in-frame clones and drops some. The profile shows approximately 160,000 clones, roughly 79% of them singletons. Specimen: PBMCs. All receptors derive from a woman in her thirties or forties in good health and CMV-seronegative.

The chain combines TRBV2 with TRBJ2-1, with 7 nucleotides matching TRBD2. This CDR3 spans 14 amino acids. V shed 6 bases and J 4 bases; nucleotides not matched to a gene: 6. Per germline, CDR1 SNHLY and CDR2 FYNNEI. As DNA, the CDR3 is TGTGCCAGCAGGACCCTAGCGGATTACAATGAGCAGTTCTTC. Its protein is CASRTLADYNEQFF. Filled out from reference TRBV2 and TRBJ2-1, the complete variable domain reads EPEVTQTPSHQVTQMGQEVILRCVPISNHLYFYWYRQILGQKVEFLVSFYNNEISEKSEIFDDQFSVERPDGSNFTLKIRSTKLEDSAMYFCASRTLADYNEQFFGPGTRLTVL.

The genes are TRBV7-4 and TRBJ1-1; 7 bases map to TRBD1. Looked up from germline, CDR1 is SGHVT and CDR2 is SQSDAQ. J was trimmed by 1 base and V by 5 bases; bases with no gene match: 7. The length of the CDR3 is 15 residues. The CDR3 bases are TGTGCCAGCAGCGTGGCGGGACAGACGAACACTGAAGCTTTCTTT. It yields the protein CASSVAGQTNTEAFF.

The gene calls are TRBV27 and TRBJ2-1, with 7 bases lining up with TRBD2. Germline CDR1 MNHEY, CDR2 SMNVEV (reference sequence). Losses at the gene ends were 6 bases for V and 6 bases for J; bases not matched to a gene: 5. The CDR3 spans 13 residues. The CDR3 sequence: CASRGSGGNEQFF. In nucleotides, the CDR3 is TGTGCCAGCAGGGGTTCGGGAGGCAATGAGCAGTTCTTC.

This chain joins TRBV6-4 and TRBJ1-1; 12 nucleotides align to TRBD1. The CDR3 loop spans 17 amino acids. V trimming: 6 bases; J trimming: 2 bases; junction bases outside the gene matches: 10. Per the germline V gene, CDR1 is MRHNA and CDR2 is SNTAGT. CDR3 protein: CASRLFGTGGYNTEAFF. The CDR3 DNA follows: TGTGCCAGCAGACTATTTGGGACAGGGGGCTACAACACTGAAGCTTTCTTT.

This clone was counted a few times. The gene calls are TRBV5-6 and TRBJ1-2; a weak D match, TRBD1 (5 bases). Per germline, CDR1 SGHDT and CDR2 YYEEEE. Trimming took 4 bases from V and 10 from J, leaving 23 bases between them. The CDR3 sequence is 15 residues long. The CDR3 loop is CASSPLGTGDYLYTF. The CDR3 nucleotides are TGTGCCAGCAGCCCGCTGGGAACAGGAGATTACCTCTACACCTTC.

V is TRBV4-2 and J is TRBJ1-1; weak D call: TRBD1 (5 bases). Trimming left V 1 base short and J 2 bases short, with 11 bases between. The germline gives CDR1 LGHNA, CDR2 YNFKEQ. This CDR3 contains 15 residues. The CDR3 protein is CASSQGQQGNTEAFF. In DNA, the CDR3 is TGTGCCAGCAGCCAAGGACAGCAGGGTAACACTGAAGCTTTCTTT.

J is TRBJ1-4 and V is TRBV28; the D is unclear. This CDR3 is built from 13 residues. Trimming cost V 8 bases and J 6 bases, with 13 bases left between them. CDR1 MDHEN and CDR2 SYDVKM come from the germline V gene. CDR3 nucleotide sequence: TGTGCCAGCGGACTGATTCAGGATGAAAAACTGTTTTTT. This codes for CASGLIQDEKLFF.

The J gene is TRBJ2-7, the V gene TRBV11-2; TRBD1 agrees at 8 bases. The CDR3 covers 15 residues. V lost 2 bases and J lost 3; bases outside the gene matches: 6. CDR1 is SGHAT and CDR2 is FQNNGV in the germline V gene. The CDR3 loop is CASSLIPQGDYEQYF. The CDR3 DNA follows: TGTGCCAGCAGCTTAATCCCACAGGGGGACTACGAGCAGTACTTC.

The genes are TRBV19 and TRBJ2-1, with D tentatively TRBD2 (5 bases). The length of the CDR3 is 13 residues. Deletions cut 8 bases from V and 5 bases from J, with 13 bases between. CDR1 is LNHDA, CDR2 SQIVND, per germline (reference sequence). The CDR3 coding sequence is TGTGCCAGTGGAAGGGCGGGCAACAATGAGCAGTTCTTC. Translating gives CASGRAGNNEQFF.

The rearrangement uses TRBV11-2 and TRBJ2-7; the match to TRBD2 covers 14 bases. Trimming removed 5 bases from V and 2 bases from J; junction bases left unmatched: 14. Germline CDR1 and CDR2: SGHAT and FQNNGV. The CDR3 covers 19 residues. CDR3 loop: CASSPRLAGGLTTTYEQYF. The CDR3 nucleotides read TGTGCCAGCAGCCCCCGACTAGCGGGAGGGCTAACTACCACCTACGAGCAGTACTTC.

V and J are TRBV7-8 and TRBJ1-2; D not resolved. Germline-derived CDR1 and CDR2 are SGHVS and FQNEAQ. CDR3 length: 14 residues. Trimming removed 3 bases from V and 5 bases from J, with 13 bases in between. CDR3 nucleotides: TGTGCCAGCAGCTTCCTGGACGGACTATATGGCTACACCTTC. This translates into CASSFLDGLYGYTF. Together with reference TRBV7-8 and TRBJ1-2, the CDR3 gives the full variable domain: GAGVSQSPRYKVAKRGQDVALRCDPISGHVSLFWYQQALGQGPEFLTYFQNEAQLDKSGLPSDRFFAERPEGSVSTLKIQRTQQEDSAVYLCASSFLDGLYGYTFGSGTRLTVV.

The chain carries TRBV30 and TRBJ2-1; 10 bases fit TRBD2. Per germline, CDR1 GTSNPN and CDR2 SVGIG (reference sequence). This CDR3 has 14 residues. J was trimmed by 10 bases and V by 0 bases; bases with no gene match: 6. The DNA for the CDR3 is TGTGCCTGGAGTGTACCAGCGGGAGGGGCGGAGCAGTTCTTC. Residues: CAWSVPAGGAEQFF.

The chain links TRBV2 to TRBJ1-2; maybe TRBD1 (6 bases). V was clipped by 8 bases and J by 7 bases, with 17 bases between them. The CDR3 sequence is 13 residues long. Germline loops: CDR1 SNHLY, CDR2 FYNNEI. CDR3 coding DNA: TGTGCCAGCCAACAGGGATTCGAGGGTGGCTACACCTTC. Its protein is CASQQGFEGGYTF.

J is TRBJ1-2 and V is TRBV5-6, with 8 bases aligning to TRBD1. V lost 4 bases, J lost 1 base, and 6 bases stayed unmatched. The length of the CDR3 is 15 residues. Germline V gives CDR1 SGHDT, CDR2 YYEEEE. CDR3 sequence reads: CASSPGQALNYGYTF. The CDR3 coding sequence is TGTGCCAGCAGCCCGGGACAGGCTCTTAACTATGGCTACACCTTC.

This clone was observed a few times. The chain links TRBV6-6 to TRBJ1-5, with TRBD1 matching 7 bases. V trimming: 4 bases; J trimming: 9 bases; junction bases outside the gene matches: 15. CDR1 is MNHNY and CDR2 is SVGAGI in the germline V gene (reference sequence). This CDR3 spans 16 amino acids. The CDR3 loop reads CASSSFSGTVSRPQHF. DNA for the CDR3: TGTGCCAGCAGTTCTTTTAGCGGGACAGTGAGTAGGCCCCAGCATTTT.

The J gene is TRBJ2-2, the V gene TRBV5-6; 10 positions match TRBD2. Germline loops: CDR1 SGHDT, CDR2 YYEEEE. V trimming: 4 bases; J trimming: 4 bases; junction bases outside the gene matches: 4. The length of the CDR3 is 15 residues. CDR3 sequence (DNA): TGTGCCAGCAGCCCAAGCGGGAGGGTCACCGGGGAGCTGTTTTTT. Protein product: CASSPSGRVTGELFF.

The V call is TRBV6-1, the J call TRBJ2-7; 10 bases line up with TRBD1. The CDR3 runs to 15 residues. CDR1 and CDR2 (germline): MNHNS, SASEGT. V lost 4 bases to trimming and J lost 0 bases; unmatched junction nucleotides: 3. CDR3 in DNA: TGTGCCAGCAGTGGGGACAGGGGTTTCTCCTACGAGCAGTACTTC. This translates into CASSGDRGFSYEQYF.

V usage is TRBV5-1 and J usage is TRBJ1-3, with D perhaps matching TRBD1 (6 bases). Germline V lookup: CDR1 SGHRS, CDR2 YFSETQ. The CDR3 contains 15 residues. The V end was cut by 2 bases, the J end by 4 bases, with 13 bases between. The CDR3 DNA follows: TGCGCCAGCAGCTTCGGACAGCCCGGCGGAAACACCATATATTTT. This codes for CASSFGQPGGNTIYF. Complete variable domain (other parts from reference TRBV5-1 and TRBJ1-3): KAGVTQTPRYLIKTRGQQVTLSCSPISGHRSVSWYQQTPGQGLQFLFEYFSETQRNKGNFPGRFSGRQFSNSRSEMNVSTLELGDSALYLCASSFGQPGGNTIYFGEGSWLTVV.

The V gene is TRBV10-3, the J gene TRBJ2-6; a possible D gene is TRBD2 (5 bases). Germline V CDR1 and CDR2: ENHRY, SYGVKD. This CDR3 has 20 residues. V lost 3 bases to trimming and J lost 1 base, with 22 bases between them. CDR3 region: CAISEWTERILASGANVLTF. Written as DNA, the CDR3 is TGTGCCATCAGTGAATGGACGGAGCGGATCTTGGCATCTGGGGCCAACGTCCTGACTTTC.

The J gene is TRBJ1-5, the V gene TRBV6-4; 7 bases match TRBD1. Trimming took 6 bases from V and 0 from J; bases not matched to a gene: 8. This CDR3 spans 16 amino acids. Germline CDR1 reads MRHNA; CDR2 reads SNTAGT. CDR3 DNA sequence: TGTGCCAGCAGCCCCACAGGGGACCTTAGCAATCAGCCCCAGCATTTT. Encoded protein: CASSPTGDLSNQPQHF.

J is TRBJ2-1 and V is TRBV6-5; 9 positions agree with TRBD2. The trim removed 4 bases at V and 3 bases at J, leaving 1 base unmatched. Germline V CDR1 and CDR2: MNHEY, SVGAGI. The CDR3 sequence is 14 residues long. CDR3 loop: CASSSSGNYNEQFF. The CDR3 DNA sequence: TGTGCCAGCAGTTCTAGCGGGAACTACAATGAGCAGTTCTTC.

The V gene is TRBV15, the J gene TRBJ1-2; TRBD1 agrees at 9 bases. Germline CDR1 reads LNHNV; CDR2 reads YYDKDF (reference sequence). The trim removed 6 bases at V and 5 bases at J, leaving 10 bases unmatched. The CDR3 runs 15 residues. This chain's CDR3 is CATRTPGTGMYGYTF. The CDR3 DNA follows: TGTGCCACCAGAACCCCGGGGACAGGGATGTATGGCTACACCTTC.

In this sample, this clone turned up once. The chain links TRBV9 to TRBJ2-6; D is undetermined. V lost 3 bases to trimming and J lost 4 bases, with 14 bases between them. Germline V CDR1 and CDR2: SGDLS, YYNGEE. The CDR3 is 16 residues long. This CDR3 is CASSENLGSGANVLTF. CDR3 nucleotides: TGTGCCAGCAGCGAAAATCTAGGTTCCGGGGCCAACGTCCTGACTTTC.

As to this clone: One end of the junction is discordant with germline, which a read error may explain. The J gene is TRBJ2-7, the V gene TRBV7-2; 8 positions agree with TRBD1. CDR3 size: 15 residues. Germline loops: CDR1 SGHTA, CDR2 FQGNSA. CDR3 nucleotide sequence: TGTGCCAGCAGCTTAAGATCAGGGGGCTCCGACGAGCAGTACTTC. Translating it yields CASSLRSGGSDEQYF. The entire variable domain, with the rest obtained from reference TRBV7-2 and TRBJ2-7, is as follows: GAGVSQSPSNKVTEKGKDVELRCDPISGHTALYWYRQSLGQGLEFLIYFQGNSAPDKSGLPSDRFSAERTGGSVSTLTIQRTQQEDSAVYLCASSLRSGGSDEQYFGPGTRLTVT.

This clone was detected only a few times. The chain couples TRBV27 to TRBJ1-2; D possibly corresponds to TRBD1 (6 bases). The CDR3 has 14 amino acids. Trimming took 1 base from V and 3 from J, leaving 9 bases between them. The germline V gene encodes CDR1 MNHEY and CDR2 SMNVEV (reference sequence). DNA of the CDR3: TGTGCCAGCAGTTTATTCGGGACATACTATGGCTACACCTTC. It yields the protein CASSLFGTYYGYTF.

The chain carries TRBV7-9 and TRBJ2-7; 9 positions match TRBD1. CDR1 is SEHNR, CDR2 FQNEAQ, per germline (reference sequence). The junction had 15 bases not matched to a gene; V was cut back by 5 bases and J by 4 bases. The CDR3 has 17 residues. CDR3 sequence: CASSLLEGTGKGYEQYF. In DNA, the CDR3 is TGTGCCAGCAGCCTTTTGGAAGGGACAGGGAAAGGATACGAGCAGTACTTC.

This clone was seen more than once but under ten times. The CDR3 coding sequence is TGTGCCAGCAGTCTCTGGGACAGGGACGGAGAGCAGTACTTC. Encoded protein: CASSLWDRDGEQYF. The rearrangement links TRBV6-5 to TRBJ2-7; TRBD1 matches at 9 bases. The V and J ends lost 5 bases and 7 bases, in that order; junction bases with no gene match: 9. The CDR3 is 14 residues long. CDR1 is MNHEY and CDR2 is SVGAGI in the germline V gene.